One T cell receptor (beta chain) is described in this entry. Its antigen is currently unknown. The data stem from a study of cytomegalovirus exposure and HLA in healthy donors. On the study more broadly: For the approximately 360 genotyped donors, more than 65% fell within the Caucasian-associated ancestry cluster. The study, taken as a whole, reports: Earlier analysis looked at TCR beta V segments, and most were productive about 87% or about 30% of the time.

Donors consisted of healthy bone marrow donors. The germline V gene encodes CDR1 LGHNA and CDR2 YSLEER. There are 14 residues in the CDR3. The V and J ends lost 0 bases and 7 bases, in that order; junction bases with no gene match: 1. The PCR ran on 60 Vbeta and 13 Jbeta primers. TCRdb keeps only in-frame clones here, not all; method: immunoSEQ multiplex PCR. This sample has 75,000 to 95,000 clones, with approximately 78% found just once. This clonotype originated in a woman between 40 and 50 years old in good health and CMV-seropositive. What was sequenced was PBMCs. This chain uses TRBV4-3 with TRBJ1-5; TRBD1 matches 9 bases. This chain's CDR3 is CASSQEQGAQPQHF. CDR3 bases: TGCGCCAGCAGCCAAGAACAGGGGGCCCAGCCCCAGCATTTT.